Included here is one TCR beta chain sequence, with context. The data were taken from a study of blood T cell repertoires in COVID-19. Germline V gene sequence: CDR1 MNHEY, CDR2 SMNVEV (reference sequence). With 3 bases removed from V and 2 bases from J, the gap between germline ends came to 11 bases. The length of the CDR3 is 16 residues. As processed by the authors: Reference gene primer amplification gave estimated nucleated cell counts. Method: immunoSEQ multiplex PCR; TCRdb's copy keeps in-frame clones and lacks some. From that table come the V and J calls and clone size; the DNA was used to work out D and trimming. The sample has fewer than 350,000 clones, around nine tenths seen once; the top ten hold approximately 0.93%.

The TCR sequence derives from a woman in her twenties or thirties who had been exposed to COVID-19. The chain employs TRBV27 and TRBJ2-6, with D possibly TRBD1 on 6 matching bases. Input material: PBMCs or T cells enriched from blood (not recorded which). The CDR3 sequence is CASSFSGATGANVLTF. The CDR3 nucleotides read TGTGCCAGCAGTTTCTCAGGGGCGACTGGGGCCAACGTCCTGACTTTC.